The present T cell receptor beta chain was sequenced within a study of CD8 T cells in ankylosing spondylitis listed by TCRdb under 2017. With regard to the full study: The study profiled T cell receptor beta repertoires in healthy donors and ankylosing spondylitis patients to find disease-linked TCR variants. Samples of peripheral blood were taken, and for ankylosing spondylitis patients, synovial fluid was collected as well. The full study cohort was made up of 25 ankylosing spondylitis patients and fewer than 120 healthy donors.

The run used an Illumina HiSeq 2500. Quantitative 5'-RACE with molecular barcodes was the method used to prepare the TCR beta libraries. From the authors' description of their analysis: A new computational method based on a probabilistic model of VDJ rearrangement was used to identify disease-linked TCR variants. In-frame beta chains were kept once TCRdb had trimmed the public reads at Q25 with fastp and called clones with MiXCR. All rows with the same CDR3 protein become a single entry with the most common DNA and genes. The authors' filters were not applied to this entry. The sample table records a few hundred thousand distinct CDR3 sequences; around 8% of these occur just once. The ten largest make up 14% to 15% of the sample. Beyond this particular receptor, the publication reports: Significant enrichment of the disease-linked clones was reported in matched synovial fluid samples from ankylosing spondylitis patients. Some TCR beta motif variants had previously been reported in synovial fluid and blood of reactive arthritis patients, which suggested common disease-initiation mechanisms. A TCR beta motif made up of seven or eight highly homologous amino acid variants appeared to be characteristic of blood from ankylosing spondylitis patients. A CD8+ phenotype was shown by the disease-linked clones, which were found at relatively low frequencies in peripheral blood.

This clonotype turned up a few times. Its target antigen remains unknown. Base quality data are lacking; no much larger clone is found one base away. From a lookup of the germline V gene (reference sequence), CDR1 and CDR2 are GTSNPN and SVGIG. CDR3 length: 14 amino acids, cysteine to phenylalanine. The CDR3 DNA has 42 bases and is translated from base 1. Between the V and J ends, shortened by 4 bases and 5 bases respectively, the junction contains 15 bases. The sequence came from a male donor with ankylosing spondylitis. Sequences were obtained from blood, either unsorted or a sorted T cell fraction (not recorded which). The rearrangement combines TRBV30 with TRBJ2-1; matching of 5 bases hints at TRBD1 as the D gene. The CDR3 amino acid sequence is: CAWTPRARDNEQFF. The nucleotide sequence reads TGTGCCTGGACCCCCCGGGCCAGGGACAATGAGCAGTTCTTC.